This T cell receptor beta chain emerged from a study of T-cell reconstitution after alpha-beta-depleted transplantation in children. Germline V gene data show CDR1 as MNHNY and CDR2 as SVGAGI (reference sequence). Between the trimmed V and J ends, which lost 2 bases and 7 bases, there was a span of 9 bases. This CDR3 has 13 amino acids. A TCRbeta library incorporating unique molecular identifiers was prepared. TCRdb recomputed calls from the PCR reads with MiXCR, one row per CDR3 protein. Of about 610,000 distinct CDR3 sequences in the sample, over 9.5% are singletons; the top ten hold 4%. This clonotype was counted many times.

The chain recombines TRBV6-6 with TRBJ2-1, with D maybe TRBD2 (5 bases). The source of this sequence is a human donor who donated a stem cell graft to a child with acute myeloid leukemia. Sequencing used PBMCs from the stem cell graft donor, obtained from the stem cell graft. The CDR3, as DNA: TGTGCCAGCAGTTACAAGAGGGAGAATGAGCAGTTCTTC. Protein product: CASSYKRENEQFF.